This T cell receptor beta chain was sequenced during a study of blood T cell repertoires in COVID-19. Per the authors' pipeline: Amplification with reference gene primers provided the estimates of nucleated cell counts. The assay was immunoSEQ multiplex PCR, and TCRdb's table has in-frame clones only and misses some. V and J calls and clone size come straight from that table; D and trimming were deduced from the DNA. The sample has 300,000 or so clones, under 95% seen once. Assignment of participants to cohorts was predicated upon participant-reported clinical history. Donors of Cohort 3 who recovered were those that had two negative PCRs, clearance, or symptom resolution. The CDR3 runs to 17 residues. Germline CDR1 SGDLS, CDR2 YYNGEE. V lost 0 bases and J 7 bases, leaving 21 bases between the germline ends.

The V call is TRBV9, the J call TRBJ2-3, with a tentative D call TRBD2 (6 bases). This TCR came from a man aged 60 to 69 who had recovered from COVID-19. The sequencing input was PBMCs or T cells enriched from blood (not recorded which). The CDR3 sequence is CASSVAPGLKIENTQYF. The CDR3 DNA follows: TGTGCCAGCAGCGTAGCACCGGGACTTAAAATTGAGAATACGCAGTATTTT.